This T cell receptor beta chain is from a study of CD8 T cells in ankylosing spondylitis. Overall study results and limits: Matched ankylosing spondylitis synovial fluid reportedly contained a significantly enriched population of disease-linked clones. Reports of some motif variants in reactive arthritis synovial fluid and blood predate this one. Disease-associated clones were CD8+ and fairly uncommon in peripheral blood.

This CDR3 contains 15 residues. V trimming: 4 bases; J trimming: 2 bases; junction bases outside the gene matches: 5. Germline V lookup: CDR1 SGHTA, CDR2 FQGNSA. It was by quantitative 5'-RACE with molecular barcodes that TCR beta libraries were made. MiXCR, run by TCRdb on the 5' RACE reads, gives a single entry per CDR3 protein. Of 250,000 to 350,000 distinct CDR3 sequences listed, less than 25% were seen once; the top ten hold under 4%. This clonotype was recorded only once. No antigen is known for it. V is TRBV7-2 and J is TRBJ2-7; 10 bases agree with TRBD2. Specimen: blood, either unsorted or a sorted T cell fraction (not recorded which). The clonotype was recovered from a female donor with ankylosing spondylitis or in good health (not recorded which). In DNA, the CDR3 is TGTGCCAGCAGCTCACTAGCGGGACGGACCTACGAGCAGTACTTC. It translates to CASSSLAGRTYEQYF.